This T cell receptor beta chain appears in the sequencing data of a study of early T cells in non-severe SARS-CoV-2 infection. At the level of the study: Bulk RNA from unsorted whole blood was sequenced; chains were unpaired. Overall study findings and caveats: There was a bias toward anti-spike CD8 responses in VDJdb matching, which missed private and CD4 specificities.

Germline trimming cut 5 bases from V and 4 bases from J; bases unmatched to any gene: 6. Germline lookup yields CDR1 SGDLS and CDR2 YYNGEE. CDR3 length: 14 amino acids. This clonotype was seen more than once but under ten times. Its antigen remains unidentified. Researchers attached unique molecular identifiers to individual cDNA molecules. TCRdb used MiXCR to reprocess the 5' RACE reads, holding one entry per CDR3 protein. The data contain 70,000 to 85,000 distinct CDR3 sequences, 10% to 15% of them singletons. Input material: whole blood. The chain has TRBV9 and TRBJ1-2; 9 bases are a match to TRBD1. This TCR came from an adult who was a healthcare worker with PCR-confirmed SARS-CoV-2 infection or an uninfected control (not recorded which). In nucleotides, the CDR3 is TGTGCCAGCAGGGATGACAGGGGGGCCTATGGCTACACCTTC. As protein: CASRDDRGAYGYTF. Full variable domain (missing parts from reference TRBV9 and TRBJ1-2): DSGVTQTPKHLITATGQRVTLRCSPRSGDLSVYWYQQSLDQGLQFLIQYYNGEERAKGNILERFSAQQFPDLHSELNLSSLELGDSALYFCASRDDRGAYGYTFGSGTRLTVV.